These 22 T cell receptor beta chains came from one sample sequenced in a study of cytomegalovirus exposure and HLA in healthy donors. Both 60 Vbeta primers and 13 Jbeta primers went into the PCR. The table came from immunoSEQ multiplex PCR; TCRdb's copy has only in-frame clones and leaves some out. The sample has approximately 210,000 clones, more than 60% seen once. Sequenced input: PBMCs. These receptors came from a woman in her 30s in good health and CMV-seropositive.

The chain is built from TRBV7-6 and TRBJ2-7; 11 positions agree with TRBD1. Germline V lookup: CDR1 SGHVS, CDR2 FNYEAQ. V trimming: 8 bases; J trimming: 0 bases; junction bases outside the gene matches: 6. The CDR3 totals 15 residues. CDR3 in DNA: TGTGCCAGCTCCTTAGGGACAGGGGGCTCCTACGAGCAGTACTTC. Its translation: CASSLGTGGSYEQYF.

In its sample, this clone was seen a few times. V usage is TRBV30 and J usage is TRBJ2-3; 8 bases line up with TRBD1. CDR1 and CDR2 (germline): GTSNPN, SVGIG (reference sequence). V lost 5 bases, J lost 0 bases, and 4 bases stayed unmatched. This CDR3 is built from 14 residues. As DNA, the CDR3 is TGTGCCTGGGACAGGGGCTTGAGCACAGATACGCAGTATTTT. It encodes CAWDRGLSTDTQYF.

In nucleotides, the CDR3 is TGTGCCAGCCGGAACAGGGCTGGAGTTGAAAAACTGTTTTTT. This codes for CASRNRAGVEKLFF. V gene TRBV19 combines with J gene TRBJ1-4; perhaps TRBD1 as D (6 bases). The V end lost 9 bases, the J end lost 7 bases, and 18 bases lay between the germline ends. Germline loops: CDR1 LNHDA, CDR2 SQIVND (reference sequence). The CDR3 spans 14 residues. The entire variable domain, with the rest obtained from reference TRBV19 and TRBJ1-4, is as follows: DGGITQSPKYLFRKEGQNVTLSCEQNLNHDAMYWYRQDPGQGLRLIYYSQIVNDFQKGDIAEGYSVSREKKESFPLTVTSAQKNPTAFYLCASRNRAGVEKLFFGSGTQLSVL.

J is TRBJ1-1 and V is TRBV6-1; 7 bases fit TRBD1. From germline, CDR1 is MNHNS and CDR2 SASEGT. The J segment lost 9 bases and the V segment lost 0 bases, leaving 7 bases of the junction unmatched. The CDR3 sequence is 14 residues long. The CDR3 DNA reads TGTGCCAGCAGTGAAGCGGAGACAGGGCATCAAGCTTTCTTT. Its translation: CASSEAETGHQAFF.

V and J are TRBV27 and TRBJ1-3, with 8 bases that match TRBD1. V shed 5 bases, J shed 0 bases, and the junction held 3 bases outside the gene matches. The CDR3 length is 15 residues. Per germline, CDR1 MNHEY and CDR2 SMNVEV (reference sequence). The DNA of the CDR3 is TGTGCCAGCAGTCGCGACAGGGGCTCTGGAAACACCATATATTTT. This gives the protein CASSRDRGSGNTIYF.

The V call is TRBV30, the J call TRBJ1-3; D unresolved. V was cut by 0 bases and J by 4 bases, with 13 bases left in between. This CDR3 spans 15 amino acids. CDR1 and CDR2 (germline): GTSNPN, SVGIG (reference sequence). The CDR3 sequence is CAWSVLGVSGNTIYF. The CDR3 DNA sequence: TGTGCCTGGAGTGTACTCGGGGTGTCGGGAAACACCATATATTTT.

The chain couples TRBV7-8 to TRBJ2-3, with D maybe TRBD2 (5 bases). This CDR3 has 13 amino acids. Germline loops: CDR1 SGHVS, CDR2 FQNEAQ. V shed 2 bases and J shed 5 bases, with 8 bases lying between them. The CDR3: CASSLSGLDTQYF. CDR3 coding DNA: TGTGCCAGCAGCTTATCCGGACTAGATACGCAGTATTTT.

The rearrangement uses TRBV7-9 and TRBJ2-3; no clear D gene. Per the germline V gene, CDR1 is SEHNR and CDR2 is FQNEAQ (reference sequence). The CDR3 consists of 15 residues. V was pared by 0 bases and J by 5 bases, with 12 bases between. The CDR3 coding sequence is TGTGCCAGCAGCTTAGCCCGTGGTACCGGAGATACGCAGTATTTT. Residues: CASSLARGTGDTQYF.

This chain connects TRBV28 to TRBJ1-1; D unresolved. Looked up from germline, CDR1 is MDHEN and CDR2 is SYDVKM. The CDR3 is 11 residues long. The V gene lost 1 base and the J gene lost 7 bases, with 4 bases spanning the gap. The CDR3 bases are TGTGCCAGCAGTTTATTCGGTGAAGCTTTCTTT. Translation gives CASSLFGEAFF.

The genes are TRBV5-4 and TRBJ1-3; D remains unclear. The V gene's germline CDR1 is SGHNT and CDR2 YYREEE (reference sequence). This CDR3 has 14 amino acids. V was shortened by 0 bases and J by 8 bases, with 12 bases between the two germline ends. The CDR3 loop reads CASSLDSSEDTIYF. Written as DNA, the CDR3 is TGTGCCAGCAGCTTGGATTCTTCGGAGGACACCATATATTTT. Filled out from reference TRBV5-4 and TRBJ1-3, the complete variable domain reads ETGVTQSPTHLIKTRGQQVTLRCSSQSGHNTVSWYQQALGQGPQFIFQYYREEENGRGNFPPRFSGLQFPNYSSELNVNALELDDSALYLCASSLDSSEDTIYFGEGSWLTVV.

CDR3 protein: CASSPGGARANQPQHF. CDR3 coding DNA: TGTGCCAGCTCACCAGGGGGGGCGCGGGCGAATCAGCCCCAGCATTTT. The chain couples TRBV18 to TRBJ1-5; D is possibly TRBD1 (6 bases). Germline V gene data show CDR1 as KGHSH and CDR2 as LQKENI. The V end was cut by 2 bases, the J end by 4 bases, with 15 bases between. This CDR3 region has 16 residues.

This clone has just a few counts. The CDR3 DNA reads TGTGCCAGCAGCCAAGAGATGGGGAGGGCCACCTACGAGCAGTACTTC. This sequence encodes CASSQEMGRATYEQYF. This rearrangement joins TRBV5-8 to TRBJ2-7; 7 bases fit TRBD2. The CDR3 totals 16 residues. The germline V gene has CDR1 SGHTS and CDR2 YDEGEE. V shed 4 bases and J 2 bases; nucleotides not matched to a gene: 12.

The chain carries TRBV28 and TRBJ2-4; D is uncertain. Trimming shortened V by 5 bases and J by 1 base, and 15 bases separated the two germline ends. Germline CDR1 MDHEN, CDR2 SYDVKM. This CDR3 contains 16 residues. Written as DNA, the CDR3 is TGTGCCAGCAGTCTAGTGGAATCGTGGGCCAAAAACATTCAGTACTTC. It yields the protein CASSLVESWAKNIQYF.

V and J are TRBV21-1 and TRBJ2-6; TRBD2 is taken as the D call from the table, unchecked against the DNA. TRBV21-1 is listed as a pseudogene. The CDR3 covers 15 residues. The CDR3 DNA sequence: TGTGCCAGCATCCCCCCGAGCTCTGGGGCCAACGTCCTGACTTTC. It is translated as CASIPPSSGANVLTF.

The sample holds a few counts of this clone. This chain links TRBV5-1 with TRBJ1-2, with 9 bases lining up with TRBD1. The CDR3 is 14 amino acids. J gave up 7 bases and V 4 bases, and 8 bases lay outside the gene matches. Looked up from germline, CDR1 is SGHRS and CDR2 is YFSETQ. The CDR3 DNA reads as TGCGCCAGCAGCCCCTGGACAGGGGAAGGTGGCTACACCTTC. Amino acids: CASSPWTGEGGYTF. Using reference TRBV5-1 and TRBJ1-2 for the parts outside the CDR3, the full variable domain is KAGVTQTPRYLIKTRGQQVTLSCSPISGHRSVSWYQQTPGQGLQFLFEYFSETQRNKGNFPGRFSGRQFSNSRSEMNVSTLELGDSALYLCASSPWTGEGGYTFGSGTRLTVV.

The chain couples TRBV5-1 to TRBJ1-2; D remains ambiguous. Per the germline V gene, CDR1 is SGHRS and CDR2 is YFSETQ. This CDR3 is built from 13 residues. V dropped 0 bases and J dropped 8 bases, with 11 bases sitting between them. The CDR3 DNA reads as TGCGCCAGCAGCTTGGCCGTTGGAGAAGGCTACACCTTC. This encodes CASSLAVGEGYTF. The whole variable domain, filled in from reference TRBV5-1 and TRBJ1-2, reads KAGVTQTPRYLIKTRGQQVTLSCSPISGHRSVSWYQQTPGQGLQFLFEYFSETQRNKGNFPGRFSGRQFSNSRSEMNVSTLELGDSALYLCASSLAVGEGYTFGSGTRLTVV.

The chain recombines TRBV28 with TRBJ2-7; D unresolved. CDR1 and CDR2 (germline): MDHEN, SYDVKM. The V and J ends lost 10 bases and 6 bases respectively, with 16 bases between them. The CDR3 contains 12 residues. In nucleotides, the CDR3 is TGTGCCATCGAAGCGTCTGACCGCGAGCAGTACTTC. As protein: CAIEASDREQYF.

This clone has a handful of counts. V usage is TRBV4-3 and J usage is TRBJ1-4; TRBD1 is a possible D gene (5 bases). The V end lost 1 base, the J end lost 4 bases, and 7 bases lay between the germline ends. The CDR3 totals 14 residues. CDR1 and CDR2 from the germline V gene are LGHNA and YSLEER. The CDR3 here is CASSQGQYNEKLFF. The CDR3 nucleotides read TGCGCCAGCAGCCAAGGACAGTATAATGAAAAACTGTTTTTT.

This clone was recorded a few times. V and J are TRBV7-9 and TRBJ1-4; 9 positions agree with TRBD1. The CDR3 extends over 15 amino acids. Per the germline V gene, CDR1 is SEHNR and CDR2 is FQNEAQ (reference sequence). V lost 5 bases to trimming and J lost 8 bases; unmatched junction nucleotides: 9. The CDR3 DNA reads TGTGCCAGCAGCGGCGGGGGACAGGGAGGGGAAAAACTGTTTTTT. It translates to CASSGGGQGGEKLFF.

The chain couples TRBV9 to TRBJ2-1, with 10 positions matching TRBD2. V trimming: 7 bases; J trimming: 0 bases; junction bases outside the gene matches: 7. From germline, CDR1 is SGDLS and CDR2 YYNGEE. This CDR3 contains 16 residues. CDR3 in amino acids: CASDLAGGSSYNEQFF. Here the CDR3 DNA reads TGTGCCAGCGACTTAGCGGGAGGAAGCTCCTACAATGAGCAGTTCTTC. Together with reference TRBV9 and TRBJ2-1, the CDR3 gives the full variable domain: DSGVTQTPKHLITATGQRVTLRCSPRSGDLSVYWYQQSLDQGLQFLIQYYNGEERAKGNILERFSAQQFPDLHSELNLSSLELGDSALYFCASDLAGGSSYNEQFFGPGTRLTVL.

The chain combines TRBV2 with TRBJ2-1; D uncertain. Trimming left V 4 bases short and J 0 bases short, with 10 bases between. The CDR3 contains 15 residues. The V gene's germline CDR1 is SNHLY and CDR2 FYNNEI. CDR3 region: CASSVESSSYNEQFF. CDR3 DNA sequence: TGTGCCAGCAGTGTGGAGAGCAGCTCCTACAATGAGCAGTTCTTC.

The chain's CDR3 is CASSKRRLARNNEQFF. In DNA form, the CDR3 reads TGTGCCAGCAGCAAAAGGAGACTAGCTCGAAACAATGAGCAGTTCTTC. The genes are TRBV21-1 and TRBJ2-1; the DNA was not compared with TRBD2, the D call given in the table. TRBV21-1 is labeled a pseudogene. The CDR3 is 16 amino acids.